Below are 25 T cell receptor beta chains sequenced from a single sample in a study of T cells in Graves' hyperthyroidism and ophthalmopathy. Amplified TCR beta CDR3 regions derived from RNA transcripts. HTBI primers drove first-round RT-PCR of the TCR CDR3. TCRdb re-called the multiplex PCR reads with MiXCR, one entry per CDR3 protein. The sample lists fewer than 350,000 distinct CDR3 sequences, around 15% occurring once. Sequencing input: blood. These receptors were obtained from a woman between 50 and 59 years old with Graves' hyperthyroidism that later progressed to Graves' ophthalmopathy.

In its sample, this clonotype was seen a few times. V and J are TRBV9 and TRBJ2-2, with 9 bases fitting TRBD2. The germline V gene encodes CDR1 SGDLS and CDR2 YYNGEE. The CDR3 loop spans 19 amino acids. The J segment lost 1 base and the V segment lost 4 bases, leaving 14 bases of the junction unmatched. CDR3 sequence (DNA): TGTGCCAGCAGCCCCAGGACTAGCGAAAGAGGGGGGAACACCGGGGAGCTGTTTTTT. It specifies CASSPRTSERGGNTGELFF. Looking up the rest from reference TRBV9 and TRBJ2-2 gives the full variable domain: DSGVTQTPKHLITATGQRVTLRCSPRSGDLSVYWYQQSLDQGLQFLIQYYNGEERAKGNILERFSAQQFPDLHSELNLSSLELGDSALYFCASSPRTSERGGNTGELFFGEGSRLTVL.

The chain has TRBV2 and TRBJ2-1, with 10 nucleotides matching TRBD2. Per germline, CDR1 SNHLY and CDR2 FYNNEI. The CDR3 runs to 15 residues. CDR3 sequence reads: CTNTLRGLADNEQFF. DNA of the CDR3: TGTACCAACACCCTGAGAGGACTAGCGGACAATGAGCAGTTCTTC.

The CDR3 sequence is CASSYSGTGEAYGYTF. The DNA of the CDR3 is TGTGCCAGCAGTTACTCCGGGACAGGGGAGGCATATGGCTACACCTTC. This sequence joins TRBV6-5 and TRBJ1-2; 10 nucleotides match TRBD1. Germline V gene lookup returns CDR1 MNHEY and CDR2 SVGAGI. The J segment lost 5 bases and the V segment lost 0 bases, leaving 6 bases of the junction unmatched. This CDR3 is 16 amino acids long.

This clonotype was observed at least ten times. V is TRBV4-1 and J is TRBJ1-5; D gene unclear. This CDR3 contains 15 residues. Germline V gene data show CDR1 as MGHRA and CDR2 as YSYEKL. Trimming stripped 3 bases from V and 3 bases from J, with 12 bases between. CDR3 bases: TGCGCCAGCAGCCAGTCGCTGACGACCAATCAGCCCCAGCATTTT. This sequence encodes CASSQSLTTNQPQHF.

This chain connects TRBV10-1 to TRBJ1-1; D is perhaps TRBD1 (5 bases). Germline V gene sequence: CDR1 WNHNN, CDR2 SYGVQD (reference sequence). Trimming shortened V by 3 bases and J by 1 base, and 21 bases separated the two germline ends. The CDR3 extends over 18 amino acids. The CDR3 here is CASSDPMLRGDRNTEAFF. The CDR3 region has the DNA TGCGCCAGCAGTGACCCCATGTTGCGGGGCGACAGGAACACTGAAGCTTTCTTT.

This clonotype was found many times. This chain connects TRBV15 to TRBJ2-1, with 10 bases matching TRBD2. Per germline, CDR1 LNHNV and CDR2 YYDKDF (reference sequence). The CDR3 has 16 amino acids. The V segment lost 0 bases and the J segment 7 bases; nucleotides outside the gene matches: 6. The DNA of the CDR3 is TGTGCCACCAGCAGAGATCTCGGACTAGCGGCTAATGAGCAGTTCTTC. Translated, it gives CATSRDLGLAANEQFF. Complete variable domain (other parts from reference TRBV15 and TRBJ2-1): DAMVIQNPRYQVTQFGKPVTLSCSQTLNHNVMYWYQQKSSQAPKLLFHYYDKDFNNEADTPDNFQSRRPNTSFCFLDIRSPGLGDTAMYLCATSRDLGLAANEQFFGPGTRLTVL.

The chain is built from TRBV5-6 and TRBJ2-3; a possible D gene is TRBD1 (5 bases). V was cut by 1 base and J by 4 bases, with 22 bases left in between. CDR3 length: 18 residues. Germline V gene data show CDR1 as SGHDT and CDR2 as YYEEEE. The CDR3 sequence is CASSLNRPLVFKADTQYF. The CDR3 DNA follows: TGTGCCAGCAGCTTGAACAGGCCTCTCGTCTTCAAGGCAGATACGCAGTATTTT.

This clonotype came up a few times. V usage is TRBV15 and J usage is TRBJ1-4; 8 nucleotides agree with TRBD1. J lost 8 bases, V lost 5 bases, and 10 bases had no gene match. The CDR3 is made up of 15 amino acids. Germline CDR1 LNHNV, CDR2 YYDKDF (reference sequence). The CDR3 nucleotides read TGTGCCACCAGCCCCGACAGGGGTAGTGGGGAAAAACTGTTTTTT. Translating it yields CATSPDRGSGEKLFF.

The chain carries TRBV9 and TRBJ1-4; 8 bases fit TRBD1. CDR3 length: 14 amino acids. The V gene's germline CDR1 is SGDLS and CDR2 YYNGEE. Trimming removed 2 bases from V and 8 bases from J; junction bases left unmatched: 5. CDR3 sequence (DNA): TGTGCCAGCAGCGTGTCACAGGGGGGCGAAAAACTGTTTTTT. Translating gives CASSVSQGGEKLFF.

This clonotype was detected once. The CDR3 DNA follows: TGTGCCAGCAGCTTAGTCGAGGACAGGGGATACGAGACCCAGTACTTC. Translation: CASSLVEDRGYETQYF. This chain joins TRBV7-9 and TRBJ2-5; 9 nucleotides agree with TRBD1. With V trimmed by 1 base and J by 5 bases, 8 bases remained unmatched. The CDR3 spans 16 residues. Germline CDR1 reads SEHNR; CDR2 reads FQNEAQ (reference sequence).

V and J are TRBV5-8 and TRBJ2-5; 7 nucleotides agree with TRBD1. Per the germline V gene, CDR1 is SGHTS and CDR2 is YDEGEE. The trim removed 4 bases at V and 4 bases at J, leaving 4 bases unmatched. The length of the CDR3 is 13 residues. As DNA, the CDR3 is TGTGCCAGCAGCCCCTGGACAGGAGAGACCCAGTACTTC. Residues: CASSPWTGETQYF.

This clonotype was counted only a few times. This rearrangement joins TRBV7-3 to TRBJ1-2; D may be TRBD1 (5 bases). From germline, CDR1 is SGHTA and CDR2 FQGTGA. Trimming left V 2 bases short and J 0 bases short, with 22 bases between. The CDR3 loop spans 19 amino acids. CDR3 sequence reads: CASSLSLPAKGSANYGYTF. Written as DNA, the CDR3 is TGTGCCAGCAGCTTATCCCTACCGGCGAAGGGGTCTGCTAACTATGGCTACACCTTC.

This clonotype was observed many times. The V call is TRBV29-1, the J call TRBJ2-1; 12 bases fit TRBD2. Unmatched junction bases numbered 2, after V lost 0 bases and J lost 2 bases. CDR1 SQVTM and CDR2 ANQGSEA come from the germline V gene. The CDR3 covers 16 residues. Written as DNA, the CDR3 is TGCAGCGTTGAAGAGCCTAGCGGGAGGGCCTACAATGAGCAGTTCTTC. This sequence encodes CSVEEPSGRAYNEQFF.

The chain couples TRBV12-3 or TRBV12-4 to TRBJ1-1; TRBD1 aligns across 10 bases. The length of the CDR3 is 14 residues. The V gene end was trimmed by 5 bases and the J gene end by 3 bases; junction bases not matched to a gene: 3. CDR3 bases: TGTGCCAGCAGTCCTGGACAGGGGGACACTGAAGCTTTCTTT. It codes for CASSPGQGDTEAFF.

This clonotype has a count of ten or more. This sequence joins TRBV3-1 and TRBJ2-7; 7 nucleotides agree with TRBD2. V shed 4 bases, J shed 3 bases, and the junction held 6 bases outside the gene matches. The CDR3 is 14 residues long. Germline V lookup: CDR1 LGHDT, CDR2 YNNKEL (reference sequence). CDR3 sequence: CASSPTGGNYEQYF. CDR3 nucleotides: TGTGCCAGCAGCCCCACGGGAGGAAACTACGAGCAGTACTTC.

This rearrangement joins TRBV7-8 to TRBJ2-7; a weak D match, TRBD2 (5 bases). Germline V CDR1 and CDR2: SGHVS, FQNEAQ. This CDR3 comprises 14 residues. Trimming pared 0 bases from V and 4 bases from J, leaving 10 bases between. The CDR3 nucleotides read TGTGCCAGCAGCTTAGCGTTGGGGAGATACGAGCAGTACTTC. Protein sequence: CASSLALGRYEQYF.

This clonotype was counted ten times or more. V usage is TRBV30 and J usage is TRBJ2-3, with TRBD2 as a possible D gene (6 bases). CDR3 length: 15 residues. V was clipped by 2 bases and J by 5 bases, with 17 bases between them. Germline CDR1 is GTSNPN and CDR2 is SVGIG (reference sequence). CDR3 sequence reads: CAWSSAGRREDTQYF. CDR3 bases: TGTGCCTGGAGTTCGGCGGGAAGACGAGAAGATACGCAGTATTTT.

The chain carries TRBV7-3 and TRBJ2-3; 11 nucleotides align to TRBD2. J lost 3 bases, V lost 5 bases, and 4 bases had no gene match. There are 15 residues in the CDR3. CDR1 is SGHTA, CDR2 FQGTGA, per germline. The chain's CDR3 is CASSILAGETDTQYF. The CDR3 coding sequence is TGTGCCAGCAGCATACTAGCGGGAGAAACAGATACGCAGTATTTT.

This clonotype was seen at least ten times. This chain uses TRBV7-3 with TRBJ2-2; no definite D call. The length of the CDR3 is 19 residues. Germline CDR1 reads SGHTA; CDR2 reads FQGTGA. Between the trimmed V and J ends, which lost 0 bases and 1 base, there was a span of 18 bases. This CDR3 reads CASSLTYSPGVGNTGELFF. In nucleotides, the CDR3 is TGTGCCAGCAGCTTAACGTATTCTCCAGGTGTGGGGAACACCGGGGAGCTGTTTTTT. The whole variable domain, filled in from reference TRBV7-3 and TRBJ2-2, reads GAGVSQTPSNKVTEKGKYVELRCDPISGHTALYWYRQSLGQGPEFLIYFQGTGAADDSGLPNDRFFAVRPEGSVSTLKIQRTERGDSAVYLCASSLTYSPGVGNTGELFFGEGSRLTVL.

The J gene is TRBJ2-3, the V gene TRBV7-3; D gene uncertain. CDR3 size: 13 residues. The V end lost 9 bases, the J end lost 0 bases, and 10 bases lay between the germline ends. The germline CDR1 and CDR2 sequences are SGHTA and FQGTGA. The CDR3 DNA reads as TGTGCCAGTAGGGATGGCAGCACAGATACGCAGTATTTT. It encodes CASRDGSTDTQYF. Filled out from reference TRBV7-3 and TRBJ2-3, the complete variable domain reads GAGVSQTPSNKVTEKGKYVELRCDPISGHTALYWYRQSLGQGPEFLIYFQGTGAADDSGLPNDRFFAVRPEGSVSTLKIQRTERGDSAVYLCASRDGSTDTQYFGPGTRLTVL.

In the case of this clonotype: This may stem from a read error, because a much larger clone lies one nucleotide away. The chain employs TRBV20-1 and TRBJ1-1; D remains ambiguous. V was shortened by 3 bases and J by 4 bases, with 12 bases between the two germline ends. From germline, CDR1 is DFQATT and CDR2 SNEGSKA (reference sequence). CDR3 length: 13 amino acids. Written as DNA, the CDR3 is TGCAGTGCTAGGCGTTATATGAGCACTGAAGCTTTCTTT. It encodes CSARRYMSTEAFF.

In its sample, this clonotype was seen many times. V usage is TRBV2 and J usage is TRBJ2-5; D tentatively fits TRBD1 or TRBD2 (5 bases each). Trimming left V 5 bases short and J 2 bases short, with 15 bases between. The V gene's germline CDR1 is SNHLY and CDR2 FYNNEI. The CDR3 extends over 15 amino acids. CDR3 DNA: TGTGCCAGCAGTCCCGGGACCTTGTCTCAAGAGACCCAGTACTTC. Protein sequence: CASSPGTLSQETQYF. The full variable domain, rest sourced from reference TRBV2 and TRBJ2-5, is EPEVTQTPSHQVTQMGQEVILRCVPISNHLYFYWYRQILGQKVEFLVSFYNNEISEKSEIFDDQFSVERPDGSNFTLKIRSTKLEDSAMYFCASSPGTLSQETQYFGPGTRLLVL.

The J gene is TRBJ1-4, the V gene TRBV5-6; D not certain. Germline V CDR1 and CDR2: SGHDT, YYEEEE. The V gene lost 0 bases and the J gene lost 8 bases, with 14 bases spanning the gap. The CDR3 is 15 residues long. The DNA of the CDR3 is TGTGCCAGCAGCTTGGGGGAGTTAGCAGGAGAAAAACTGTTTTTT. Translating it yields CASSLGELAGEKLFF.

As for this clonotype: A read error is possible here, since a much larger clone lies one base away. V is TRBV7-9 and J is TRBJ1-2; D gene ambiguous. Germline V gene lookup returns CDR1 SEHNR and CDR2 FQNEAQ (reference sequence). There are 14 residues in the CDR3. Trimming stripped 2 bases from V and 3 bases from J, with 10 bases between. CDR3 nucleotides: TGTGCCAGCAGCTTAAGACGGACGGACTATGGCTACACCTTC. Translated, it gives CASSLRRTDYGYTF.

This clonotype was counted many times. V usage is TRBV4-1 and J usage is TRBJ2-1, with D perhaps TRBD2 (5 bases). The germline V gene has CDR1 MGHRA and CDR2 YSYEKL. The CDR3 totals 13 residues. V was shortened by 0 bases and J by 9 bases, with 9 bases between the two germline ends. CDR3 sequence reads: CASSQDFRGEQFF. CDR3 bases: TGCGCCAGCAGCCAAGATTTCCGGGGTGAGCAGTTCTTC.